Listed here are 15 T cell receptor beta chains from one sample, sequenced in a study of blood T cell repertoires in COVID-19. Sequencing used immunoSEQ multiplex PCR; TCRdb keeps in-frame clones, though not all of them. Of around 140,000 clones detected, approximately 88% appear once; the ten largest clones hold more than 1.3%. Sequencing used peripheral blood. All receptors come from a man aged 55-75 years with acute or convalescent COVID-19.

CDR3 residues: CASSLASGGAVDEQFF. CDR3 in DNA: TGTGCCAGCAGCTTAGCTAGCGGGGGGGCCGTAGATGAGCAGTTCTTC. This chain uses TRBV11-2 with TRBJ2-1; 12 bases align to TRBD2. The CDR3 is 16 amino acids. Germline-derived CDR1 and CDR2 are SGHAT and FQNNGV. Trimming cost V 1 base and J 8 bases; bases outside gene matches: 6.

V gene TRBV5-4 combines with J gene TRBJ2-3; 15 nucleotides line up with TRBD2. The junction had 6 bases not matched to a gene; V was cut back by 4 bases and J by 0 bases. CDR1 and CDR2 from the germline V gene are SGHNT and YYREEE (reference sequence). The CDR3 has 18 residues. CDR3 residues: CASSKGLAGGSSTDTQYF. The CDR3 nucleotides read TGTGCCAGCAGCAAGGGACTAGCGGGGGGTTCTAGCACAGATACGCAGTATTTT.

This clone was seen a single time. Other DNA sequences in this specimen translate into the identical CDR3. The gene calls are TRBV6-5 and TRBJ1-1; the match to TRBD1 covers 7 bases. Looked up from germline, CDR1 is MNHEY and CDR2 is SVGAGI. The CDR3 totals 13 residues. V trimming: 2 bases; J trimming: 3 bases; junction bases outside the gene matches: 0. CDR3 protein: CASSYTGDTEAFF. The CDR3, as DNA: TGTGCCAGCAGTTACACAGGGGACACTGAAGCTTTCTTT.

This clone was observed a handful of times. The CDR3 bases are TGTGCCAGCAGCCATGGTAGGACATCGGTCTACGAGCAGTACTTC. Amino acid sequence: CASSHGRTSVYEQYF. V usage is TRBV7-3 and J usage is TRBJ2-7; TRBD1 is a possible D gene (5 bases). The length of the CDR3 is 15 residues. The germline V gene has CDR1 SGHTA and CDR2 FQGTGA. V was pared by 5 bases and J by 3 bases, with 17 bases between.

The CDR3 loop is CASRGGVSQPQHF. Written as DNA, the CDR3 is TGTGCCAGCAGGGGGGGGGTCTCTCAGCCCCAGCATTTT. The rearrangement uses TRBV27 and TRBJ1-5; D is perhaps TRBD1 (5 bases). V gave up 6 bases and J gave up 6 bases, with 12 bases separating them. Germline V gene data show CDR1 as MNHEY and CDR2 as SMNVEV (reference sequence). There are 13 residues in the CDR3.

This chain connects TRBV2 to TRBJ2-1, with 7 bases identical to TRBD2. V shed 5 bases, J shed 10 bases, and the junction held 11 bases outside the gene matches. The CDR3 consists of 14 residues. From germline, CDR1 is SNHLY and CDR2 FYNNEI. The CDR3 nucleotides are TGTGCCAGCAGTAGACTAGCAGGAATAGGAGAGCAGTTCTTC. Translation: CASSRLAGIGEQFF.

The chain links TRBV5-6 to TRBJ1-2; 10 nucleotides agree with TRBD1. The V segment lost 3 bases and the J segment 0 bases; nucleotides outside the gene matches: 2. There are 15 residues in the CDR3. In germline, CDR1 is SGHDT, CDR2 YYEEEE. The CDR3 spells CASSWDRGTNYGYTF. CDR3 bases: TGTGCCAGCAGCTGGGACAGGGGTACTAACTATGGCTACACCTTC.

The V and J genes are TRBV3-1 (or the pseudogene TRBV3-2) and TRBJ2-1; a weak D match, TRBD2 (6 bases). This CDR3 spans 17 amino acids. V gave up 7 bases and J gave up 5 bases, with 24 bases separating them. Germline CDR1 reads LGHDT; CDR2 reads YNNKEL (reference sequence). The CDR3 protein is CASTAEGWGRKDNEQFF. CDR3 sequence (DNA): TGTGCCAGCACAGCCGAGGGGTGGGGGAGGAAGGACAATGAGCAGTTCTTC.

The chain uses TRBV7-2 and TRBJ2-7, with D maybe TRBD2 (7 bases). Trimming removed 1 base at V and 4 bases at J, with 11 bases between. Per germline, CDR1 SGHTA and CDR2 FQGNSA. The CDR3 contains 14 residues. Written as DNA, the CDR3 is TGTGCCAGCAGCTTAGTAGGGAGGGGGTACGAGCAGTACTTC. Residues: CASSLVGRGYEQYF.

V usage is TRBV27 and J usage is TRBJ2-3; 9 bases line up with TRBD2. The CDR3 covers 14 residues. Germline V gene lookup returns CDR1 MNHEY and CDR2 SMNVEV (reference sequence). The junction had 5 bases not matched to a gene; V was cut back by 7 bases and J by 3 bases. The CDR3 protein is CASKPGLATDTQYF. The CDR3 bases are TGTGCCAGCAAACCGGGACTAGCAACAGATACGCAGTATTTT.

V is TRBV12-5 and J is TRBJ2-1, with D possibly matching TRBD1 (6 bases). Trimming shortened V by 5 bases and J by 8 bases, and 13 bases separated the two germline ends. This CDR3 has 13 residues. Germline V gene data show CDR1 as LGHNT and CDR2 as FRNRAP. In DNA, the CDR3 is TGTGCTAGTGGTCCCCCTGGGGGCCATGAGCAGTTCTTC. Translating it yields CASGPPGGHEQFF.

This chain links TRBV7-8 with TRBJ1-1; D not resolved. The CDR3 totals 18 residues. Trimming pared 5 bases from V and 1 base from J, leaving 23 bases between. Germline V gene data show CDR1 as SGHVS and CDR2 as FQNEAQ. The CDR3 sequence is CASSPDGWVSGQNTEAFF. In DNA, the CDR3 is TGTGCCAGCAGCCCCGACGGGTGGGTTTCCGGCCAGAACACTGAAGCTTTCTTT.

The chain is built from TRBV11-2 and TRBJ1-5; D unclear. The CDR3 runs to 13 residues. Trimming shortened V by 0 bases and J by 6 bases, and 6 bases separated the two germline ends. CDR1 SGHAT and CDR2 FQNNGV come from the germline V gene. CDR3 bases: TGTGCCAGCAGCTTAGACAGGTCTCAGCCCCAGCATTTT. It specifies CASSLDRSQPQHF.

The CDR3 DNA follows: TGCAGTGCTAGTTCTGCAGCCTACAATGAGCAGTTCTTC. Its protein is CSASSAAYNEQFF. This chain joins TRBV20-1 and TRBJ2-1; no firm D call. This CDR3 region has 13 residues. Germline V CDR1 and CDR2: DFQATT, SNEGSKA (reference sequence). The V gene lost 3 bases and the J gene lost 2 bases, with 8 bases spanning the gap.

The chain has TRBV3-1 (or the pseudogene TRBV3-2) and TRBJ2-2; the D gene is possibly TRBD1 (6 bases). Germline V gives CDR1 LGHDT, CDR2 YNNKEL (reference sequence). Trimming shortened V by 1 base and J by 1 base, and 7 bases separated the two germline ends. The length of the CDR3 is 15 residues. In nucleotides, the CDR3 is TGTGCCAGCAGCCAAGGGACAGAGAACACCGGGGAGCTGTTTTTT. As protein: CASSQGTENTGELFF.